This T cell receptor beta chain was profiled in a study of CD8+ T cells in alopecia areata. The sample's treatment: oral pan-JAK inhibitor, 5-10 mg twice daily. The V end was cut by 2 bases, the J end by 10 bases, with 18 bases between. Germline assignment: CDR1 MNHNY and CDR2 SVGAGI (reference sequence). The CDR3 sequence is 15 residues long. Extraction of RNA preceded its reverse transcription into cDNA, which served as the sequencing template. The data were produced by immunoSEQ multiplex PCR, yet TCRdb's version contains in-frame clones alone and is incomplete. The sample holds 150,000 to 200,000 clones, around 59% seen once.

The input for sequencing was CD4+ T cells sorted from blood, taken at week 24, from a patient treated with tofacitinib. The source of this sequence is a human donor with alopecia areata. The chain has TRBV6-6 and TRBJ2-1, with a tentative D call TRBD1 (6 bases). The CDR3 is CASSYTGSISNEQFF. In DNA form, the CDR3 reads TGTGCCAGCAGTTACACAGGGAGTATCTCCAACGAGCAGTTCTTC.